This TCR beta chain was sequenced for a study of PD-1 blockade in classical Hodgkin lymphoma. All trial patients relapsed after autologous stem cell transplantation. Here immunoSEQ multiplex PCR was the method, and the copy in TCRdb shows in-frame clones only, minus some. The data hold approximately 52,000 clones, with around 73% observed a single time. This sample comprised peripheral blood mononuclear cells (PBMCs), obtained before the second cycle of nivolumab. This receptor was taken from a human donor with classical Hodgkin lymphoma.

CDR3: CASSSTGSNQPQHF. CDR3 bases: TGCGCCAGCAGCTCTACAGGAAGCAATCAGCCCCAGCATTTT. The chain employs TRBV4-3 and TRBJ1-5; D is possibly TRBD1 (5 bases). Trimming left V 5 bases short and J 1 base short, with 9 bases between. Germline V gene data show CDR1 as LGHNA and CDR2 as YSLEER. CDR3 size: 14 residues.